This TCR beta chain was sequenced in a study of cytomegalovirus exposure and HLA in healthy donors. Findings and limits, study-wide: The authors enumerated 150 to 200 TCR beta chains as linked to cytomegalovirus. In a later analysis, TCR association rates varied by HLA locus: DRB1 most, HLA-C fewest. Sequencing probably produced one cluster of sequence variants that were highly shared.

CDR1 and CDR2 from the germline V gene are SQVTM and ANQGSEA. The germline V and J ends were trimmed by 0 bases and 0 bases, with 15 bases remaining between them. The CDR3 length is 16 residues. This clone was seen a few times. Its matching antigen is unknown. The primer mix had 60 Vbeta and 13 Jbeta primers. Profiling relied on immunoSEQ multiplex PCR, and the TCRdb table lists in-frame clones only, not all of them. The table shows around 110,000 clones, with 9% to 10% occurring only once. This sequence joins TRBV29-1 and TRBJ2-7; possible D gene TRBD1, 5 bases. The sequence derives from a man aged 30 to 45 in good health and CMV-seronegative. Sequenced input: PBMCs. CDR3 in DNA: TGCAGCGTTGAAGAGACCCGAGACAGATACTCCTACGAGCAGTACTTC. This encodes CSVEETRDRYSYEQYF.